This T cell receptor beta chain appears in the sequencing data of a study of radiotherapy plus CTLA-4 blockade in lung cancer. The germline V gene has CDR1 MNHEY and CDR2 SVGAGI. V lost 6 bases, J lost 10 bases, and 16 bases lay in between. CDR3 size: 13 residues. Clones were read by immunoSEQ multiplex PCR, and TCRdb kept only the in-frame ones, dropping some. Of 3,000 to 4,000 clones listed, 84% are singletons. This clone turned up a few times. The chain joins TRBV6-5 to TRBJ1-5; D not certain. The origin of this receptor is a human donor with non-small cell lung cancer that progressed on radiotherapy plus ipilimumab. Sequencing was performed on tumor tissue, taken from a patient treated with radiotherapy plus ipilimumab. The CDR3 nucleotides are TGTGCCAGCAGAACGGCCTCGACGGGCCCCCAGCATTTT. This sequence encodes CASRTASTGPQHF.